The rows below give T cell receptor beta chains drawn from one sample of a study of T cells in Graves' hyperthyroidism and ophthalmopathy. TCRdb re-derived calls from the multiplex PCR reads in MiXCR, one entry per CDR3 protein. The profile shows hundreds of thousands of distinct CDR3 sequences, roughly 25% of them singletons. The sequenced material came from blood. All receptors come from a woman under 40 with Graves' ophthalmopathy. The CDR3 runs from the conserved cysteine through the conserved F or W. The D gene is left open where the match is weak. Clone size, where shown, is once, few, many, or a class for clones that have expanded.

len,d_gene,abundance,v_gene,j_gene,CDR3aa,CDR3nt
16,NA,few,TRBV29-1,TRBJ2-7,CSVEDVRTEGSYEQYF,TGCAGCGTTGAAGATGTCCGGACGGAGGGTTCCTACGAGCAGTACTTC
12,NA,NA,TRBV11-2,TRBJ1-1,CASRVQPGEAFF,TGTGCCAGCAGGGTGCAGCCGGGGGAAGCTTTCTTT
14,TRBD1,many,TRBV12-3/TRBV12-4,TRBJ1-1,CASSRQGMNTEAFF,TGTGCCAGCAGTCGACAGGGAATGAACACTGAAGCTTTCTTT
13,TRBD1,once,TRBV20-1,TRBJ2-7,CSARLGDRNEQYF,TGCAGTGCTAGACTAGGGGACAGGAACGAGCAGTACTTC
13,NA,many,TRBV12-3/TRBV12-4,TRBJ1-5,CASSFVASLSQHF,TGTGCCAGCAGTTTTGTAGCCAGCTTGTCCCAGCATTTT
13,NA,few,TRBV3-1,TRBJ1-2,CASSQGGLEGYTF,TGTGCCAGCAGCCAAGGCGGGCTTGAGGGCTACACCTTC
12,TRBD1,many,TRBV6-1,TRBJ1-1,CASNGQGAQAFF,TGTGCCAGCAACGGACAGGGAGCTCAAGCTTTCTTT
12,NA,many,TRBV6-1,TRBJ2-5,CASKAAQETQYF,TGTGCCAGCAAGGCGGCTCAAGAGACCCAGTACTTC
15,NA,many,TRBV7-9,TRBJ1-1,CASSLASMRVREAFF,TGTGCCAGCAGCTTAGCGTCGATGAGGGTACGGGAAGCTTTCTTT
14,NA,many,TRBV3-1,TRBJ2-7,CASSHWTDTYEQYF,TGTGCCAGCAGCCACTGGACCGACACCTACGAGCAGTACTTC
18,NA,few,TRBV2,TRBJ2-7,CASSDPGWGTRFPYEQYF,TGTGCCAGCAGTGATCCGGGATGGGGTACCCGATTCCCTTACGAGCAGTACTTC
13,NA,many,TRBV6-5,TRBJ1-5,CASSLVSNQPQHF,TGTGCCAGCAGTTTAGTTAGCAATCAGCCCCAGCATTTT
14,NA,NA,TRBV9,TRBJ2-5,CASSPPERQETQYF,TGTGCCAGCAGCCCTCCCGAGAGGCAAGAGACCCAGTACTTC
16,NA,NA,TRBV15,TRBJ1-6,CATSRDRLSYNSPLHF,TGTGCCACCAGCAGAGACAGGCTCTCCTATAATTCACCCCTCCACTTT
14,NA,NA,TRBV11-2,TRBJ2-5,CASKARELGETQYF,TGTGCCAGCAAGGCCAGGGAATTAGGAGAGACCCAGTACTTC
14,NA,NA,TRBV12-3/TRBV12-4,TRBJ2-7,CASSHLEGAYEQYF,TGTGCCAGCAGCCACTTGGAAGGAGCCTACGAGCAGTACTTC
11,NA,many,TRBV7-2,TRBJ1-2,CASSLSHGYTF,TGTGCCAGCAGCTTATCCCATGGCTACACCTTC
14,NA,few,TRBV30,TRBJ1-5,CAWSVPRFNQPQHF,TGTGCCTGGAGCGTTCCGCGTTTCAATCAGCCCCAGCATTTT
15,TRBD1,few,TRBV12-5,TRBJ1-2,CASGFSGQGSDGYTF,TGTGCTAGTGGTTTCTCCGGACAGGGCAGTGATGGCTACACCTTC
15,NA,many,TRBV5-1,TRBJ1-1,CASSRLTDHSTEAFF,TGCGCCAGCAGCAGACTGACGGACCATTCCACTGAAGCTTTCTTT
14,NA,NA,TRBV20-1,TRBJ1-1,CSARAYYEGGPAFF,TGCAGTGCTAGAGCCTACTACGAGGGCGGCCCAGCTTTCTTT
18,TRBD2,many,TRBV12-3/TRBV12-4,TRBJ2-5,CASTFGLAGGFWQETQYF,TGTGCCAGCACCTTCGGACTAGCGGGGGGGTTTTGGCAAGAGACCCAGTACTTC
14,NA,once,TRBV12-3/TRBV12-4,TRBJ2-7,CASSPDRVLSEQYF,TGTGCCAGCAGTCCGGACCGCGTACTCAGCGAGCAGTACTTC
15,TRBD1,many,TRBV7-9,TRBJ1-2,CASSLVRDRGFGYTF,TGTGCCAGCAGCTTAGTCCGGGACAGGGGGTTTGGCTACACCTTC
14,NA,many,TRBV6-2/TRBV6-3,TRBJ1-1,CASRIQTGNTEAFF,TGTGCCAGCAGGATCCAGACAGGGAACACTGAAGCTTTCTTT
14,TRBD1,few,TRBV4-3,TRBJ1-2,CASSQEDREGGYTF,TGCGCCAGCAGCCAAGAGGACAGGGAGGGTGGCTACACCTTC
13,NA,many,TRBV29-1,TRBJ1-5,CSVGRGINQPQHF,TGCAGCGTTGGGCGGGGGATAAATCAGCCCCAGCATTTT
20,TRBD2,many,TRBV6-2/TRBV6-3,TRBJ2-7,CASSYSIPMTSEGDPAAQYF,TGTGCCAGCAGTTACTCGATTCCAATGACTAGCGAAGGAGACCCCGCTGCGCAGTACTTC
14,NA,NA,TRBV12-3/TRBV12-4,TRBJ2-7,CASSLDTSSYEQYF,TGTGCCAGCAGTTTAGACACGAGCTCCTACGAGCAGTACTTC
15,NA,NA,TRBV6-2/TRBV6-3,TRBJ2-5,CASSYGLSPQETQYF,TGTGCCAGCAGTTACGGTTTGTCTCCACAAGAGACCCAGTACTTC
13,NA,few,TRBV28,TRBJ2-7,CASSPLSAYEQYF,TGTGCCAGCAGCCCCTTATCCGCCTACGAGCAGTACTTC
13,NA,many,TRBV5-1,TRBJ1-1,CASSFISGAEAFF,TGCGCCAGCAGCTTTATTAGCGGGGCTGAAGCTTTCTTT
14,NA,few,TRBV6-1,TRBJ1-6,CASTPPGRGTPLHF,TGTGCCAGCACCCCCCCGGGGCGCGGGACACCCCTCCACTTT
15,TRBD1,NA,TRBV6-1,TRBJ2-7,CASSPRGTGNYEQYF,TGTGCCAGCTCACCACGTGGGACAGGGAACTACGAGCAGTACTTC
16,NA,many,TRBV12-3/TRBV12-4,TRBJ1-1,CASSFHVRGLNTEAFF,TGTGCCAGCAGTTTCCACGTACGGGGGTTGAACACTGAAGCTTTCTTT
14,TRBD1,many,TRBV6-5,TRBJ1-1,CASRKTGGHTEAFF,TGTGCCAGCAGAAAGACAGGGGGTCACACTGAAGCTTTCTTT
14,NA,many,TRBV20-1,TRBJ1-2,CSAGAGDTLRGYTF,TGCAGTGCGGGAGCCGGAGACACCTTGCGAGGCTACACCTTC
16,TRBD1,NA,TRBV10-3,TRBJ1-6,CAISSYGTGDGGPLHF,TGTGCCATCAGCTCTTATGGGACAGGGGACGGGGGACCCCTCCACTTT
15,NA,many,TRBV6-5,TRBJ1-5,CASSYGQGRGQPQHF,TGTGCCAGCAGTTACGGTCAGGGAAGAGGTCAGCCCCAGCATTTT
17,TRBD1,few,TRBV19,TRBJ1-1,CASSISWWDRGDTEAFF,TGTGCCAGTAGTATCTCGTGGTGGGACAGGGGAGACACTGAAGCTTTCTTT
13,NA,many,TRBV19,TRBJ1-1,CASSMDGGPEAFF,TGTGCCAGTAGTATGGACGGAGGGCCTGAAGCTTTCTTT
14,NA,NA,TRBV19,TRBJ2-2,CASTPGLNTGELFF,TGTGCCAGTACCCCGGGACTCAACACCGGGGAGCTGTTTTTT
15,TRBD1,NA,TRBV30,TRBJ1-5,CAWSATGSLGQPQHF,TGTGCCTGGAGTGCGACAGGGAGTCTTGGTCAGCCCCAGCATTTT
12,NA,NA,TRBV20-1,TRBJ2-5,CSAPGRWGTQYF,TGCAGTGCCCCGGGACGGTGGGGGACCCAGTACTTC
9,NA,NA,TRBV28,TRBJ1-1,CPRDTEAFF,TGTCCCAGGGACACTGAAGCTTTCTTT
14,NA,NA,TRBV6-5,TRBJ2-7,CASSYSTSLGEQYF,TGTGCCAGCAGTTACTCGACCAGTCTTGGAGAGCAGTACTTC
13,TRBD1,many,TRBV7-3,TRBJ1-1,CASKRGRWTEAFF,TGTGCCAGCAAGAGGGGGCGATGGACTGAAGCTTTCTTT
15,NA,many,TRBV7-6,TRBJ1-6,CASSLALGNESPLHF,TGTGCCAGCAGCTTAGCGCTGGGGAATGAATCACCCCTCCACTTT